This record concerns one T cell receptor (beta chain) sequence. The sample belongs to a study of CD8+ T cells in alopecia areata. Described treatment: oral pan-JAK inhibitor, 5-10 mg twice daily. The V and J ends lost 2 bases and 3 bases respectively, with 10 bases between them. CDR1 and CDR2 (germline): MNHEY, SVGAGI. The CDR3 runs 14 residues. Isolated RNA was reverse transcribed into cDNA used as the sequencing template. Here immunoSEQ multiplex PCR was the method, and the copy in TCRdb shows in-frame clones only, minus some. The sample consists of roughly 92,000 clones, around 71% of them appearing once.

This clonotype was obtained from a human donor with alopecia areata. The chain has TRBV6-5 and TRBJ1-1; D is perhaps TRBD1 (5 bases). The specimen comprised CD8+ T cells sorted from blood, sampled around week 46, from a patient treated with tofacitinib. CDR3 loop: CASSYAGFDTEAFF. CDR3 in DNA: TGTGCCAGCAGTTACGCAGGGTTTGACACTGAAGCTTTCTTT.